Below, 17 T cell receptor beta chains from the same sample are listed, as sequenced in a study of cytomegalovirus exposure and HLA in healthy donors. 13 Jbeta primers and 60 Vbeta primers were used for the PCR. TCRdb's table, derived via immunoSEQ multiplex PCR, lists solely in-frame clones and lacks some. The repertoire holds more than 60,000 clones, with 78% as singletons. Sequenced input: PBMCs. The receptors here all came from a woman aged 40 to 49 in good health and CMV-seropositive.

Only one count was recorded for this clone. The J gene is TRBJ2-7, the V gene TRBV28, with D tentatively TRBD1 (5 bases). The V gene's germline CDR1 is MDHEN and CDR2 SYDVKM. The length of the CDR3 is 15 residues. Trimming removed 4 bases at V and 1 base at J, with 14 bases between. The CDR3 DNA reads TGTGCCAGCAGTTCCCCGCCTCAGGGATCCTACGAGCAGTACTTC. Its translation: CASSSPPQGSYEQYF.

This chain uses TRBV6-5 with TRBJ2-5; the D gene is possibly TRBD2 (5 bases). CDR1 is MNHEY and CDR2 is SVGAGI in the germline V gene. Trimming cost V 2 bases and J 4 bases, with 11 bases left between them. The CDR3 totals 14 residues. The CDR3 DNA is TGTGCCAGCAGTTACCCCGGGGAGTTAGAGACCCAGTACTTC. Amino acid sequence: CASSYPGELETQYF.

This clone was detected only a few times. The CDR3 DNA sequence: TGTGCCAGCAGTGAGGCACCCCGTCGTGAAGCTTTCTTT. This translates into CASSEAPRREAFF. V and J are TRBV6-1 and TRBJ1-1; D is uncertain. Germline V gives CDR1 MNHNS, CDR2 SASEGT. The CDR3 runs to 13 residues. V lost 3 bases and J 7 bases, leaving 12 bases between the germline ends.

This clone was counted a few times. The CDR3: CAWSGVGGASEQFF. DNA for the CDR3: TGTGCCTGGAGTGGCGTCGGGGGGGCCTCTGAGCAGTTCTTC. The chain couples TRBV30 to TRBJ2-1, with 8 bases aligning to TRBD2. This CDR3 is 14 amino acids long. Germline assignment: CDR1 GTSNPN and CDR2 SVGIG (reference sequence). V trimming: 1 base; J trimming: 9 bases; junction bases outside the gene matches: 8.

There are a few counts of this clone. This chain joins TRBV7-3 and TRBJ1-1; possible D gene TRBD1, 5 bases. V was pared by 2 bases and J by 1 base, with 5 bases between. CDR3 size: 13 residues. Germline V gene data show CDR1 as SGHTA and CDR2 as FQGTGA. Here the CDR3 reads CASSLQGNTEAFF. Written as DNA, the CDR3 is TGTGCCAGCAGCTTACAGGGGAACACTGAAGCTTTCTTT.

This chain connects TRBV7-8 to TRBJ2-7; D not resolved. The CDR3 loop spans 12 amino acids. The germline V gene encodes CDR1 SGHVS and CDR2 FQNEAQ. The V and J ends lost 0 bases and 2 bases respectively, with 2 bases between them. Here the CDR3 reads CASSLATYEQYF. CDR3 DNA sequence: TGTGCCAGCAGCTTAGCCACCTACGAGCAGTACTTC.

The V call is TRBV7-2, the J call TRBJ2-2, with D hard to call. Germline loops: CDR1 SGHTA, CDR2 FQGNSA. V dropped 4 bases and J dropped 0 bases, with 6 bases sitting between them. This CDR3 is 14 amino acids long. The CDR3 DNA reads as TGTGCCAGCAGCTCGTTCGCGAACACCGGGGAGCTGTTTTTT. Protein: CASSSFANTGELFF.

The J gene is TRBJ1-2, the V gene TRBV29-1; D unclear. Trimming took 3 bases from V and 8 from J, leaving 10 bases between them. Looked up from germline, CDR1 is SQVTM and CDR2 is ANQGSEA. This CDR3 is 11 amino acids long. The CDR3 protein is CSVEKGEGYTF. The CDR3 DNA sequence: TGCAGCGTTGAGAAGGGAGAAGGCTACACCTTC.

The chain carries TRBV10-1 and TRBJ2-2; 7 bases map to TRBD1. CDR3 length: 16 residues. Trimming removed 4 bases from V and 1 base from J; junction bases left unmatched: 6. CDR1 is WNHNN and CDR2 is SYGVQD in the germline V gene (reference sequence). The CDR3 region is CASSGTGQMNTGELFF. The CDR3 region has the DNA TGCGCCAGCAGTGGGACGGGACAGATGAACACCGGGGAGCTGTTTTTT.

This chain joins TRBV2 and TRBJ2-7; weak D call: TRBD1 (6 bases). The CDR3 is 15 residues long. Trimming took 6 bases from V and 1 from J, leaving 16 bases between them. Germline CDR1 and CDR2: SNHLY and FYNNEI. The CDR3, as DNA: TGTGCCAGCAGGGACAGAATCGGCCTATCCTACGAGCAGTACTTC. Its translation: CASRDRIGLSYEQYF.

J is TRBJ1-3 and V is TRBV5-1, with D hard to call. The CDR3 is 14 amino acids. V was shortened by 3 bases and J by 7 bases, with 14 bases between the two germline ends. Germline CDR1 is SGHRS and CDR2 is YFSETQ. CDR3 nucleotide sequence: TGCGCCAGCAGCTGGGAGGGTCAACTGAACACCATATATTTT. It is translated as CASSWEGQLNTIYF.

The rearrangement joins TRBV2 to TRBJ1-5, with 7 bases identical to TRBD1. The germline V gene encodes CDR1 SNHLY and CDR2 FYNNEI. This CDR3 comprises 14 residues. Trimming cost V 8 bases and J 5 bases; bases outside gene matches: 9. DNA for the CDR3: TGTGCCAGCCGTCCTGGGACAGAACATCAGCCCCAGCATTTT. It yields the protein CASRPGTEHQPQHF.

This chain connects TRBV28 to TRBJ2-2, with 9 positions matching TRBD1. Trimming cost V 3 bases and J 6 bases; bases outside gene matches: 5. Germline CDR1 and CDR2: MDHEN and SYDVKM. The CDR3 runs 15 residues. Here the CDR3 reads CASSFGDREAGELFF. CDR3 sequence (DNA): TGTGCCAGCAGTTTCGGGGACAGGGAAGCCGGGGAGCTGTTTTTT.

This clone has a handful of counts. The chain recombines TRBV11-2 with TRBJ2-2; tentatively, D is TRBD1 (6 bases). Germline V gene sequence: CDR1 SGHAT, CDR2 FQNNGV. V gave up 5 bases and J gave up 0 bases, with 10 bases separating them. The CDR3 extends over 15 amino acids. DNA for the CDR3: TGTGCCAGCAGCCTACAGGGAACGAACACCGGGGAGCTGTTTTTT. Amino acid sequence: CASSLQGTNTGELFF.

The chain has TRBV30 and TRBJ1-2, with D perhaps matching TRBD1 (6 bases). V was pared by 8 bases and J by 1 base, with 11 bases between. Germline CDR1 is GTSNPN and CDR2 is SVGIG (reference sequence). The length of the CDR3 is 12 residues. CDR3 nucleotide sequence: TGTGCCAGGACAGAGGATAACTATGGCTACACCTTC. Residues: CARTEDNYGYTF.

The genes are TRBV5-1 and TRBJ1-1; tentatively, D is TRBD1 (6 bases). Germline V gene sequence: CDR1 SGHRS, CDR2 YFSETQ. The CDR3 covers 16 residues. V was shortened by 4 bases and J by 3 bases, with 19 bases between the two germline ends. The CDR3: CASSVQGRVGDTEAFF. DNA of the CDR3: TGCGCCAGCAGCGTACAGGGCCGGGTAGGTGACACTGAAGCTTTCTTT.

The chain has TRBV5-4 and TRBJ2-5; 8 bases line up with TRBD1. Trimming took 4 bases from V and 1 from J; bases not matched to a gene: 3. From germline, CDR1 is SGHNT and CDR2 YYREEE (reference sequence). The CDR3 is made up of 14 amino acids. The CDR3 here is CASSLGQGQETQYF. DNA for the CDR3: TGTGCCAGCAGCCTCGGACAGGGCCAAGAGACCCAGTACTTC. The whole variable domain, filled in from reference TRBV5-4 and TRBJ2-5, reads ETGVTQSPTHLIKTRGQQVTLRCSSQSGHNTVSWYQQALGQGPQFIFQYYREEENGRGNFPPRFSGLQFPNYSSELNVNALELDDSALYLCASSLGQGQETQYFGPGTRLLVL.